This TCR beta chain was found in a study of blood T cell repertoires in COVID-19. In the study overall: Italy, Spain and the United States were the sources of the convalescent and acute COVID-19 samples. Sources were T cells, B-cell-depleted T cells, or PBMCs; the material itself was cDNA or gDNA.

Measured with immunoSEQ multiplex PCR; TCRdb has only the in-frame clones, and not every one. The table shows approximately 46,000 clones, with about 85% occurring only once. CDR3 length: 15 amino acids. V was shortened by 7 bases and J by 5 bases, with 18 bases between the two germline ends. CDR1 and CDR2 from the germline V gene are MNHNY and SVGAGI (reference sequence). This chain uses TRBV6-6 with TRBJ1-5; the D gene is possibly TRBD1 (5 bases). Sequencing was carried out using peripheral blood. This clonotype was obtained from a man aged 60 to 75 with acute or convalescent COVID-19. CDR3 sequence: CASTARGELYQPQHF. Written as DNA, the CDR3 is TGTGCCAGCACCGCCCGGGGGGAGTTGTATCAGCCCCAGCATTTT.